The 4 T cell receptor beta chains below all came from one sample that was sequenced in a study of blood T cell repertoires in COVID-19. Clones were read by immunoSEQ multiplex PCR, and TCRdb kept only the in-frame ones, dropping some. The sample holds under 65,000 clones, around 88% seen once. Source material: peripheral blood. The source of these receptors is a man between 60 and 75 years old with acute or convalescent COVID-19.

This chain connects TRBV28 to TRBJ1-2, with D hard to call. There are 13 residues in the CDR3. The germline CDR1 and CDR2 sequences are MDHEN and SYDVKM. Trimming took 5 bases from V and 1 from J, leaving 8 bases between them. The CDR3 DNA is TGTGCCAGCAGTCAGAACGATAACTATGGCTACACCTTC. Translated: CASSQNDNYGYTF.

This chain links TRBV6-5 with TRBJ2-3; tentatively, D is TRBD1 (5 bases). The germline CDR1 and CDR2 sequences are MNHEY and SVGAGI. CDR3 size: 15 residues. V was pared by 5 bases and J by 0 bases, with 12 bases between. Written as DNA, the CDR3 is TGTGCCAGCAGTCCTCTTGGGGCGAGCACAGATACGCAGTATTTT. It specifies CASSPLGASTDTQYF.

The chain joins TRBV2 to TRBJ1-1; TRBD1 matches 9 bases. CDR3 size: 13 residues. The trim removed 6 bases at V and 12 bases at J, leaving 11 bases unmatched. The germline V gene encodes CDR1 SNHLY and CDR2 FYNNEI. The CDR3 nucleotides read TGTGCCAGCAGGGGCCTTACCGGGACAGGGACTTTCTTT. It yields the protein CASRGLTGTGTFF.

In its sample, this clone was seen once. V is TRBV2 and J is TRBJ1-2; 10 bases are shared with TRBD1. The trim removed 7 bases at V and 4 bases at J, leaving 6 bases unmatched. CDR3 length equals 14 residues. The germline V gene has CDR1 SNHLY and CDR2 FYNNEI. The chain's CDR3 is CASIGTGVSYGYTF. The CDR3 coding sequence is TGTGCCAGCATCGGGACAGGGGTCTCCTATGGCTACACCTTC.